This entry concerns a single T cell receptor beta chain. These data originate in a study of blood T cell repertoires in COVID-19. Study background: Researchers got acute and convalescent COVID-19 samples from the United States, Italy and Spain. PBMCs, B-cell-depleted T cells, or T cells provided the cDNA or gDNA that made up the material.

The CDR3 runs to 13 residues. The V gene end was trimmed by 5 bases and the J gene end by 11 bases; junction bases not matched to a gene: 12. In germline, CDR1 is SQVTM, CDR2 ANQGSEA. Authors' analysis steps: From reference gene primer amplification, estimates of nucleated cell counts were derived. The data were produced by immunoSEQ multiplex PCR, yet TCRdb's version contains in-frame clones alone and is incomplete. The V and J calls and clone size come from that table; D and trimming were worked out from the DNA. The sample yields over 40,000 clones, around four fifths seen once. This sequence was found in a human donor in a cohort sampled during active COVID-19. V usage is TRBV29-1 and J usage is TRBJ1-5; 7 bases are shared with TRBD1. Sequencing was performed on peripheral blood. CDR3 sequence (DNA): TGCAGCGTTTGGGACAGAGGGTTAGGAGCCCAGCATTTT. This gives the protein CSVWDRGLGAQHF.